This T cell receptor beta chain stems from a study of shared clonotypes between healthy human individuals. Study at large: CD4 naive and CD4 memory each took three plates per donor, while CD8 naive took two and CD8 memory one. Study-level findings and limits: Investigators expected sequencing depth to affect clonotype sharing among donors.

Deep-level settings were used for running the assay. The method was immunoSEQ multiplex PCR; TCRdb's version includes in-frame clones alone and lacks a portion of them. The sample consists of fewer than 400,000 clones, around two thirds of them appearing once. Regarding this clone: The antigen remains unidentified.

V was clipped by 2 bases and J by 5 bases, with 16 bases between them. This CDR3 is built from 15 residues. Germline CDR1 and CDR2: MDHEN and SYDVKM. The rearrangement links TRBV28 to TRBJ2-7, with D maybe TRBD2 (6 bases). Sequenced input: memory CD4+ T cells sorted from blood. As for subset: CD45RA-negative fraction. This clonotype was obtained from a young man in good health. CDR3: CASSLVGSYRDEQYF. The CDR3 coding sequence is TGTGCCAGCAGTTTAGTCGGGAGCTACCGGGACGAGCAGTACTTC.